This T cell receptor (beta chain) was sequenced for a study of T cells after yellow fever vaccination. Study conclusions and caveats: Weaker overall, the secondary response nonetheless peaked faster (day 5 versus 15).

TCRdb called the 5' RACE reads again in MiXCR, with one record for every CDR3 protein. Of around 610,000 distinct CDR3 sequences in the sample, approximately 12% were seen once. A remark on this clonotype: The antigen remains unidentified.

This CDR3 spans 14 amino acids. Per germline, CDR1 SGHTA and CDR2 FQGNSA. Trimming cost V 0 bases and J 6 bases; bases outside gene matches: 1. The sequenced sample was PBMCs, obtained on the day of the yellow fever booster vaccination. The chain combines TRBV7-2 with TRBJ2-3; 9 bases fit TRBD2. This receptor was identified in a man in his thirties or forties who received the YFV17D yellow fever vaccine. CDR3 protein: CASSLARGGDTQYF. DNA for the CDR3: TGTGCCAGCAGCTTAGCGCGGGGGGGGGATACGCAGTATTTT.